Only a few counts were recorded for the clone carrying this TCR beta chain. Its antigen is undetermined. This record comes from a study of early T cells in non-severe SARS-CoV-2 infection. Across the study: Alpha and beta chains were unpaired, from unsorted whole-blood bulk RNA. Study outcomes and limitations: The study's VDJdb matching favored anti-spike CD8 responses and missed private and CD4 specificities.

CDR1 is MNHNY and CDR2 is SVGAGI in the germline V gene (reference sequence). The CDR3 totals 11 residues. Deletions cut 5 bases from V and 3 bases from J, with 5 bases between. MiXCR was run by TCRdb on the 5' RACE reads, yielding one entry per CDR3 protein. Of roughly 50,000 distinct CDR3 sequences in the sample, roughly 8.2% are singletons; the top ten hold 3.5% to 4.5%. The TCR was taken from an adult who was a healthcare worker with PCR-confirmed SARS-CoV-2 infection or an uninfected control (not recorded which). The source material was whole blood. The V call is TRBV6-6, the J call TRBJ2-7; D not certain. CDR3 sequence (DNA): TGTGCCAGCAGTGACGTCTACGAGCAGTACTTC. Translating it yields CASSDVYEQYF.